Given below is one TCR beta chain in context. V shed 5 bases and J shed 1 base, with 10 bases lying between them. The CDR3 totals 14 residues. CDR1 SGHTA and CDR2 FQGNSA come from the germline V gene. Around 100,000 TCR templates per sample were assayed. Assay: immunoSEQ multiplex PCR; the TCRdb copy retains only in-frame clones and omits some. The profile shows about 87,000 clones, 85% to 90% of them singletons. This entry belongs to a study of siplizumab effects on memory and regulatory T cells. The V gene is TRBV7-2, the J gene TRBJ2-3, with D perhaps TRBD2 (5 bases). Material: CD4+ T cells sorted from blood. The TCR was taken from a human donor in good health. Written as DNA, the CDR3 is TGTGCCAGCAGCAAAGACGGGGGCACAGATACGCAGTATTTT. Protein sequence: CASSKDGGTDTQYF.